These 3 T cell receptor beta chains originate from one sample sequenced in a study of molecular identifiers for immune sequencing clone quantification. TCRdb redid the calling of the PCR reads with MiXCR, one entry per CDR3 protein. The sample comprises roughly 93,000 distinct CDR3 sequences, 25% of which are singletons, and less than 0.85% rests with the top ten. The sample comprised naive CD8+ T cells from blood, with Jurkat cell RNA spiked in. The subset was: FACS-sorted CD8+CD4-CCR7+CD45RA+ naive T cells. Every receptor here comes from a human donor in good health. Some libraries in this study had Jurkat cell RNA spiked in.

This clonotype occurred many times. J is TRBJ2-5 and V is TRBV12-3 or TRBV12-4; D is possibly TRBD2 (5 bases). V was shortened by 6 bases and J by 5 bases, with 7 bases between the two germline ends. This CDR3 has 11 amino acids. The CDR3 sequence is CASSPGETQYF. In DNA form, the CDR3 reads TGTGCCAGCAGCCCGGGGGAGACCCAGTACTTC.

V is TRBV10-1 and J is TRBJ2-3; tentatively, D is TRBD1 (7 bases). In germline, CDR1 is WNHNN, CDR2 SYGVQD (reference sequence). V shed 5 bases and J shed 4 bases, with 25 bases lying between them. The CDR3 runs to 18 residues. The CDR3 loop is CASSTGQRGGGGPDTQYF. In nucleotides, the CDR3 is TGCGCCAGCAGTACGGGACAGAGAGGAGGAGGGGGCCCAGATACGCAGTATTTT.

V and J are TRBV19 and TRBJ2-5, with 9 bases aligning to TRBD1. Germline loops: CDR1 LNHDA, CDR2 SQIVND (reference sequence). V trimming: 3 bases; J trimming: 5 bases; junction bases outside the gene matches: 13. The CDR3 is 17 amino acids. The CDR3, as DNA: TGTGCCAGTAGTATCCTTCCACCGGGACAGGGCCTGGAGACCCAGTACTTC. As protein: CASSILPPGQGLETQYF.